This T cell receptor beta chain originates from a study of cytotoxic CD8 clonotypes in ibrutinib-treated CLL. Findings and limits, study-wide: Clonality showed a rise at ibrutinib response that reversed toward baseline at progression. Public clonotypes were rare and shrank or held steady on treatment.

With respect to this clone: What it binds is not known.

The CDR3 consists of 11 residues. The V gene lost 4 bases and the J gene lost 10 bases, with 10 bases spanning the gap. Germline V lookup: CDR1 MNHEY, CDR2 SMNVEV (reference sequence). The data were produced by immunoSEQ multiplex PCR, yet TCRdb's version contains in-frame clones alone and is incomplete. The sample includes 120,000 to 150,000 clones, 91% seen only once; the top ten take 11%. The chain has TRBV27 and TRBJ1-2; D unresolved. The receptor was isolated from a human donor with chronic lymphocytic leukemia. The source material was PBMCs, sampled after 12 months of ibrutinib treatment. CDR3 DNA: TGTGCCAGCAGTTCTCGATTGTACTACACCTTC. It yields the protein CASSSRLYYTF.